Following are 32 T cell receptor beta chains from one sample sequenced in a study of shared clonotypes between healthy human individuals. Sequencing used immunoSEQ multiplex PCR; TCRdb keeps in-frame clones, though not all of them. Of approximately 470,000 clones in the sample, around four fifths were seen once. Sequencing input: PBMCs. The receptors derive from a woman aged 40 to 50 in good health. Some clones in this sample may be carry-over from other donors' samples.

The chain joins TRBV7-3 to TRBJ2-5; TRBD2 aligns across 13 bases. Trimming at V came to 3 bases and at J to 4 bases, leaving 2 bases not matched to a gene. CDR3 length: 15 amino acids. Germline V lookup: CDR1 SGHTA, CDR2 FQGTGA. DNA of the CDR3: TGTGCCAGCAGCTTCGGACTAGCGGGAGTAGAGACCCAGTACTTC. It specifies CASSFGLAGVETQYF.

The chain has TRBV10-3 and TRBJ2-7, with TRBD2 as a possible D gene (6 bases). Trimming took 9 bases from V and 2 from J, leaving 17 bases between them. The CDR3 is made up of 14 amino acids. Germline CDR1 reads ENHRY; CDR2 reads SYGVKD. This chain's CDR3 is CAMRPAGEPYEQYF. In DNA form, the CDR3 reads TGTGCCATGCGGCCAGCGGGTGAACCCTACGAGCAGTACTTC.

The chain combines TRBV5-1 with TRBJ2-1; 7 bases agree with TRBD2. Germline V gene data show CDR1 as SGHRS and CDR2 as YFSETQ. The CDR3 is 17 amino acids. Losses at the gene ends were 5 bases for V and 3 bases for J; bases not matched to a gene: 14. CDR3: CASSARLASIGYNEQFF. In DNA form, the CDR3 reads TGCGCCAGCAGTGCCCGACTAGCTAGTATTGGCTACAATGAGCAGTTCTTC.

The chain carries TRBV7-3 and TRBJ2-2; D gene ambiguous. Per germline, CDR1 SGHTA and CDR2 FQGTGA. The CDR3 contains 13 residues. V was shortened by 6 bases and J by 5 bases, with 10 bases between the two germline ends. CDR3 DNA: TGTGCCAGCAGTCCGACCCTAACCGGGGAGCTGTTTTTT. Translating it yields CASSPTLTGELFF. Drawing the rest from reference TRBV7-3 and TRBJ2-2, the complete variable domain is GAGVSQTPSNKVTEKGKYVELRCDPISGHTALYWYRQSLGQGPEFLIYFQGTGAADDSGLPNDRFFAVRPEGSVSTLKIQRTERGDSAVYLCASSPTLTGELFFGEGSRLTVL.

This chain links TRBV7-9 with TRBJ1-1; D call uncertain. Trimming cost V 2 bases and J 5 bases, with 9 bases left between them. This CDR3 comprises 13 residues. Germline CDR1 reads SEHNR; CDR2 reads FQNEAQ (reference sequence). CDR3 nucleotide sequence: TGTGCCAGCAGCTTAAATACCCTAACTGAAGCTTTCTTT. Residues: CASSLNTLTEAFF.

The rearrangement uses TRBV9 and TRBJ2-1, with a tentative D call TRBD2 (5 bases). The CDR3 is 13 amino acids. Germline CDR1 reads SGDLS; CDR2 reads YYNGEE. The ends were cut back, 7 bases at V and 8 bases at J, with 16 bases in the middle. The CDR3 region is CASGRRGGDEQFF. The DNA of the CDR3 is TGTGCCAGCGGAAGACGGGGTGGGGATGAGCAGTTCTTC.

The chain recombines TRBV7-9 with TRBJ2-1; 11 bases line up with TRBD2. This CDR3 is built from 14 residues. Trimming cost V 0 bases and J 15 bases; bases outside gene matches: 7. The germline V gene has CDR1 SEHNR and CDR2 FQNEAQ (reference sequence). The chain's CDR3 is CASSLATSGTIPFF. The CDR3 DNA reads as TGTGCCAGCAGCTTAGCGACTAGCGGGACAATACCGTTCTTC.

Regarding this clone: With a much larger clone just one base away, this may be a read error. This CDR3 reads CASSLPGGNQPRHF. The CDR3 DNA is TGTGCCAGCAGCTTACCAGGGGGCAATCAGCCCCGGCATTTT. The chain joins TRBV7-8 to TRBJ1-5; TRBD1 agrees at 8 bases. The length of the CDR3 is 14 residues. CDR1 and CDR2 (germline): SGHVS, FQNEAQ.

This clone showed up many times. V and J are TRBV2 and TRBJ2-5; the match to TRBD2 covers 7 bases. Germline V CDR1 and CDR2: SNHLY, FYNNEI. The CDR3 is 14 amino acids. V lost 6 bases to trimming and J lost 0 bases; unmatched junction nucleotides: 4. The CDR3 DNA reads TGTGCCAGCAGCCGCACTAGCGACCAAGAGACCCAGTACTTC. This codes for CASSRTSDQETQYF.

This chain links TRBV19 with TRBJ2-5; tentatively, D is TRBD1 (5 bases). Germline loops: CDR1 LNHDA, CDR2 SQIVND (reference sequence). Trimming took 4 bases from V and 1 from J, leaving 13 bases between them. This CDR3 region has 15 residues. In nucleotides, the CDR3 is TGTGCCAGTAGTAGAGCAATGGGGCCCCAAGAGACCCAGTACTTC. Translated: CASSRAMGPQETQYF.

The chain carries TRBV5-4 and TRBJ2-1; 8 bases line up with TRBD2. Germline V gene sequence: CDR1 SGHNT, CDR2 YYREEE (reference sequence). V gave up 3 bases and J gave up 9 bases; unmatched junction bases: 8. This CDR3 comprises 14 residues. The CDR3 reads CASSSGTREVEQFF. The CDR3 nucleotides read TGTGCCAGCAGCTCCGGGACTAGAGAAGTTGAGCAGTTCTTC.

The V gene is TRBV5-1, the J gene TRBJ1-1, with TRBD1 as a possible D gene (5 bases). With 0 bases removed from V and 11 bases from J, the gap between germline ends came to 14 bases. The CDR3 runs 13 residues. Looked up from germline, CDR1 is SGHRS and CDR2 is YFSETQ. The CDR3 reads CASSLASTAGAFF. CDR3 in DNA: TGCGCCAGCAGCTTGGCCTCGACAGCTGGCGCTTTCTTT.

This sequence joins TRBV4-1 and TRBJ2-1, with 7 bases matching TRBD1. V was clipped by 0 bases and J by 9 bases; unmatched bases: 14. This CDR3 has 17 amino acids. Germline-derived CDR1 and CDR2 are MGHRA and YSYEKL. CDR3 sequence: CASSQERGQGLVGEQFF. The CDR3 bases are TGCGCCAGCAGCCAAGAAAGGGGGCAGGGCCTAGTCGGTGAGCAGTTCTTC.

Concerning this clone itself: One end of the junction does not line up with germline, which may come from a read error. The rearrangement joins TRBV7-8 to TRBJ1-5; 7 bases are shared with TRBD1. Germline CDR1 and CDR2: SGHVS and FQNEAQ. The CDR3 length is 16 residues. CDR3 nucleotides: TGCGCCAGCAGCCCTCCTTCGACAGGGAAGGATCAGCCCCAGCATTTT. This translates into CASSPPSTGKDQPQHF.

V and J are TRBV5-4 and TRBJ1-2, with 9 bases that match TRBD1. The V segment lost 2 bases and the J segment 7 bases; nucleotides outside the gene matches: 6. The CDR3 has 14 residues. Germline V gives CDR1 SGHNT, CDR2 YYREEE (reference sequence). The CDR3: CASSLQGAGFGYTF. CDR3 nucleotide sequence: TGTGCCAGCAGCTTACAGGGGGCGGGCTTTGGCTACACCTTC.

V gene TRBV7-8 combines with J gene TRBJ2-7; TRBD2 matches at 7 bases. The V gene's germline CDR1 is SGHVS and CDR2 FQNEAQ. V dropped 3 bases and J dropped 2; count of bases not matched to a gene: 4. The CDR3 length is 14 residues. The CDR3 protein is CASSLGGSPYEQYF. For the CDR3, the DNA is TGTGCCAGCAGCTTGGGGGGGTCCCCCTACGAGCAGTACTTC.

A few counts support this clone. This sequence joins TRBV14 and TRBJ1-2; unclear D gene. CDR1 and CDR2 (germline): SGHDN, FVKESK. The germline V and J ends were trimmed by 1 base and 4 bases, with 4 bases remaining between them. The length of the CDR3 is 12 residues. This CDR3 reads CASSQGTYGYTF. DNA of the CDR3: TGTGCCAGCAGCCAAGGGACCTATGGCTACACCTTC.

In DNA form, the CDR3 reads TGTGCCACCAGCAAAGGATGGGAAAAACTGTTTTTT. This encodes CATSKGWEKLFF. This rearrangement joins TRBV15 to TRBJ1-4, with D hard to call. V shed 4 bases and J shed 8 bases, with 8 bases lying between them. The germline V gene encodes CDR1 LNHNV and CDR2 YYDKDF (reference sequence). This CDR3 region has 12 residues.

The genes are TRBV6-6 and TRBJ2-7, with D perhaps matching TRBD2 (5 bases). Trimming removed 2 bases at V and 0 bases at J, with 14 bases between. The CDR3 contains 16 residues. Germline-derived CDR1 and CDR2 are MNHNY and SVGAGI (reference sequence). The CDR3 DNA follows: TGTGCCAGCAGTTACGGTGGGCGGGTGGGCTCCTACGAGCAGTACTTC. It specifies CASSYGGRVGSYEQYF.

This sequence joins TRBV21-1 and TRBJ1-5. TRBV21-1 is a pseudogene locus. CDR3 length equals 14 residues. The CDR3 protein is CASSNDHSNQPQHF. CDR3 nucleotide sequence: TGTGCCAGCAGCAACGATCATAGCAATCAGCCCCAGCATTTT.

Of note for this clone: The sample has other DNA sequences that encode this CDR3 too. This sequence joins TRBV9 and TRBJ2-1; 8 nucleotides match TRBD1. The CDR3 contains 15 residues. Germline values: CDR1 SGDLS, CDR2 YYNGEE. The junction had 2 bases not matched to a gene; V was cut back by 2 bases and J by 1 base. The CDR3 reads CASSVGQGSYNEQFF. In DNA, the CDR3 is TGTGCCAGCAGCGTTGGACAGGGATCCTACAATGAGCAGTTCTTC.

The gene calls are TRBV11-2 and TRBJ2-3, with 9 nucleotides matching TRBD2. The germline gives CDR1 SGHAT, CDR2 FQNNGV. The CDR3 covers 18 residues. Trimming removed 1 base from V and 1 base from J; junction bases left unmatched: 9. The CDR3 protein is CASSLGVTSGGRTDTQYF. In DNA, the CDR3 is TGTGCCAGCAGCTTAGGGGTGACTAGCGGCGGCCGCACAGATACGCAGTATTTT.

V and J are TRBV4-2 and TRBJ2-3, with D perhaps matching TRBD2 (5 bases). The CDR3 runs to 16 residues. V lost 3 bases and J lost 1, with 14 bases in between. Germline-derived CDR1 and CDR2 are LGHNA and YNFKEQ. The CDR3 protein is CASSQDSPSGTDTQYF. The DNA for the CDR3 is TGTGCCAGCAGCCAGGACTCCCCTTCGGGCACAGATACGCAGTATTTT.

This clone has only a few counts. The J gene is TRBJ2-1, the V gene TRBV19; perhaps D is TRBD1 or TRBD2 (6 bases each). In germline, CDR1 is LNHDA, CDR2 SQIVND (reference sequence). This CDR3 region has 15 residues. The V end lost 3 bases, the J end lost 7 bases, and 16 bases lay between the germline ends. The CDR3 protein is CASSMARGRSNEQFF. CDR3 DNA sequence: TGTGCCAGTAGTATGGCCCGGGGGCGTTCAAATGAGCAGTTCTTC.

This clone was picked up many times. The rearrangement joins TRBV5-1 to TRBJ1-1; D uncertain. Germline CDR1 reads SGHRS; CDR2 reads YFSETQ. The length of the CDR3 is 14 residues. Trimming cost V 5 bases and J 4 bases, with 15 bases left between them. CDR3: CASRKTATGTEAFF. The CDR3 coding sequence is TGCGCCAGCAGGAAGACGGCGACCGGCACTGAAGCTTTCTTT.

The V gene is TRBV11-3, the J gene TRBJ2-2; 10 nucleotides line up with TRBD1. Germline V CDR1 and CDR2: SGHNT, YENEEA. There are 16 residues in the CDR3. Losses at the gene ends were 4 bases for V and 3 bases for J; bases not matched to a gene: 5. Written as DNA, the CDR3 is TGTGCCAGCAGCTCAGGACAGGGGGTAGACACCGGGGAGCTGTTTTTT. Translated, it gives CASSSGQGVDTGELFF.

CDR3 sequence (DNA): TGTGCCAGCAGCTTAGAGGGGGGCACCGGGGAGCTGTTTTTT. Protein sequence: CASSLEGGTGELFF. V usage is TRBV7-6 and J usage is TRBJ2-2, with D perhaps assigned TRBD1 or TRBD2 (6 bases each). There are 14 residues in the CDR3. The ends were cut back, 1 base at V and 4 bases at J, with 7 bases in the middle. The germline gives CDR1 SGHVS, CDR2 FNYEAQ.

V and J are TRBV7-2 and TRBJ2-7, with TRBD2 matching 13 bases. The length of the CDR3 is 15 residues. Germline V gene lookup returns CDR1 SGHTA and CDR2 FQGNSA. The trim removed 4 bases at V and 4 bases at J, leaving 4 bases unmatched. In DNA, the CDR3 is TGTGCCAGCAGCTCCTGGACTAGCGGGAGTTACGAGCAGTACTTC. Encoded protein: CASSSWTSGSYEQYF.

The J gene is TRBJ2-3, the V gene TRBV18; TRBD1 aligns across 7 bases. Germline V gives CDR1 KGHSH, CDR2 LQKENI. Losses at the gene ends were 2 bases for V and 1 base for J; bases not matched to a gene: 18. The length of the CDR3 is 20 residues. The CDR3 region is CASSPVMASQGVSGTDTQYF. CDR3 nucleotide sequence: TGTGCCAGCTCACCAGTAATGGCTAGCCAGGGGGTGAGCGGCACAGATACGCAGTATTTT.

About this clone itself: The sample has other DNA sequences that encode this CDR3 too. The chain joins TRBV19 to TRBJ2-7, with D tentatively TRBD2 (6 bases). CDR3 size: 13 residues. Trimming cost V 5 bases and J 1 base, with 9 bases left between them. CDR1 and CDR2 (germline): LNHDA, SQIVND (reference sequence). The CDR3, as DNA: TGTGCCAGTAGTTTGCGGGGTTCCTACGAGCAGTACTTC. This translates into CASSLRGSYEQYF.

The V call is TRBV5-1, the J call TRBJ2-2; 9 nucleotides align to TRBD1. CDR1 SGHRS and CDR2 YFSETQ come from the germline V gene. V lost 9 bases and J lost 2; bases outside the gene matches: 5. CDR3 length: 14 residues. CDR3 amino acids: CATTGGPNTGELFF. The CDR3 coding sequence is TGCGCCACTACAGGGGGCCCAAACACCGGGGAGCTGTTTTTT.

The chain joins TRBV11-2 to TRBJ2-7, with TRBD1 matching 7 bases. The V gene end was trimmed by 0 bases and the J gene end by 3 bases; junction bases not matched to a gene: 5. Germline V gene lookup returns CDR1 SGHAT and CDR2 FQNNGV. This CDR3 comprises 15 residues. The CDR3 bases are TGTGCCAGCAGCTTAGAGCAGGGGGTGGGCTACGAGCAGTACTTC. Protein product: CASSLEQGVGYEQYF.